This T cell receptor (delta chain) was obtained from a study of γδ T cells in repeated Plasmodium falciparum infection. The wider study: Samples were taken at baseline, before some infections, and 21 days after each. Whole-study results and caveats: Vdelta2-negative gammadelta repertoires, largely Vdelta1+, seemingly showed infection-driven waves of new clonal selection.

Gammadelta T cells were flow-sorted from PBMC into Vgamma9/Vdelta2+ and Vdelta2-negative populations for bulk analysis. The CDR3 is 16 amino acids. The V end was cut by 1 base, the J end by 6 bases, with 18 bases between. The germline CDR1 and CDR2 sequences are TSWWSYY and QGS. TCRdb re-called the multiplex PCR reads through CATT. Among about 93,000 delta-chain clones, 0.75% to 1% were seen once, and the ten largest hold approximately 10%. Only a few counts were recorded for this clone. Its specificity is not known. TCRdb has a much larger clone's protein, which differs at residue 12 from the translation of this DNA, likely because of a read error; what is shown is the protein translated from the DNA.

The specimen was gamma-delta T cells from blood. The chain employs TRDV1 and TRDJ1; possibly TRDD3 for D (5 bases). This sequence originates from a pool of human donors (malaria-infected and uninfected, not separated). The CDR3 loop is CALGERDLLGGHKLIF. CDR3 sequence (DNA): TGTGCTCTTGGGGAACGGGACTTGCTCGGGGGGCATAAACTCATCTTT.